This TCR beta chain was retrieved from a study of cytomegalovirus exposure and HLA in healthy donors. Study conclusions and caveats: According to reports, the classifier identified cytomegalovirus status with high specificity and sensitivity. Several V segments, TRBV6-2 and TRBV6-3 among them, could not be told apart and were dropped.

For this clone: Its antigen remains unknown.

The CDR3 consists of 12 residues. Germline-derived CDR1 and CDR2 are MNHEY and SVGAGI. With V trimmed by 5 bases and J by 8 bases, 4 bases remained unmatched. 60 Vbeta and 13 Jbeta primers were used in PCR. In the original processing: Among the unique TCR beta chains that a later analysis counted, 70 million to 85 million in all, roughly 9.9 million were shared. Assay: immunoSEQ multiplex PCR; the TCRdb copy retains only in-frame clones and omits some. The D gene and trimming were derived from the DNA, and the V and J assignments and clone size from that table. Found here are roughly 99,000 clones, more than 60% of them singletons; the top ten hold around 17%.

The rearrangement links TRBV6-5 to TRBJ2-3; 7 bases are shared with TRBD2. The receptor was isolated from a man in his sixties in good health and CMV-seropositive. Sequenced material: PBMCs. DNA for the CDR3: TGTGCCAGCAGTCCGGGGGGAGGTACGCAGTATTTT. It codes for CASSPGGGTQYF.